The 6 T cell receptor beta chains below come from one sample, sequenced in a study of OX40 agonist ivuxolimab in advanced cancers. Repertoires were generated with immunoSEQ multiplex PCR, while TCRdb's copy carries only in-frame clones and drops some. The repertoire holds 65,000 to 80,000 clones, with 89% as singletons. The source material was CD4+ or CD8+ T cells sorted from blood, sampled in a trial of the OX40 agonist ivuxolimab. Every receptor here comes from an adult with an advanced solid tumor such as melanoma, head and neck, liver or kidney cancer.

This clone was observed a handful of times. This chain links TRBV19 with TRBJ1-1; D unclear. This CDR3 has 13 amino acids. Germline loops: CDR1 LNHDA, CDR2 SQIVND (reference sequence). Trimming removed 6 bases at V and 1 base at J, with 9 bases between. CDR3 loop: CASSPAGNTEAFF. CDR3 DNA sequence: TGTGCCAGTAGCCCAGCCGGGAACACTGAAGCTTTCTTT.

This clone was recorded only once. This chain connects TRBV18 to TRBJ1-1; D might be TRBD1 (6 bases). V was pared by 6 bases and J by 1 base, with 9 bases between. Germline CDR1 reads KGHSH; CDR2 reads LQKENI. CDR3 length equals 13 residues. Here the CDR3 reads CASSWTANTEAFF. The CDR3 DNA reads as TGTGCCAGCTCTTGGACAGCGAACACTGAAGCTTTCTTT.

This chain joins TRBV18 and TRBJ1-4; 7 nucleotides agree with TRBD1. The ends lost 4 bases at V and 3 bases at J; junction bases unmatched: 8. This CDR3 spans 16 amino acids. Germline V gives CDR1 KGHSH, CDR2 LQKENI. CDR3 bases: TGTGCCAGCTCACTTCGACAGGGAACTGCTAATGAAAAACTGTTTTTT. Protein product: CASSLRQGTANEKLFF.

The chain links TRBV19 to TRBJ2-6, with 7 positions matching TRBD1. The germline V gene encodes CDR1 LNHDA and CDR2 SQIVND (reference sequence). Trimming took 1 base from V and 0 from J; bases not matched to a gene: 3. This CDR3 is 17 amino acids long. The CDR3 DNA is TGTGCCAGTAGTATAGGACAGGGCTACTCTGGGGCCAACGTCCTGACTTTC. It specifies CASSIGQGYSGANVLTF.

This chain uses TRBV19 with TRBJ1-5; D may be TRBD1 (5 bases). The CDR3 sequence is 16 residues long. V gave up 5 bases and J gave up 0 bases, with 14 bases separating them. The germline CDR1 and CDR2 sequences are LNHDA and SQIVND (reference sequence). The CDR3 coding sequence is TGTGCCAGTAGTCCAAGACAGACATATAGCAATCAGCCCCAGCATTTT. It yields the protein CASSPRQTYSNQPQHF.

This chain uses TRBV5-1 with TRBJ2-7, with TRBD2 identical over 14 bases. Germline CDR1 reads SGHRS; CDR2 reads YFSETQ. After removal of 3 bases from V and 5 bases from J, the junction contained 7 bases not matched to a gene. The CDR3 runs 16 residues. CDR3 protein: CASSSPGLAGVNEQYF. As DNA, the CDR3 is TGCGCCAGCAGCTCGCCGGGACTAGCGGGAGTGAACGAGCAGTACTTC.